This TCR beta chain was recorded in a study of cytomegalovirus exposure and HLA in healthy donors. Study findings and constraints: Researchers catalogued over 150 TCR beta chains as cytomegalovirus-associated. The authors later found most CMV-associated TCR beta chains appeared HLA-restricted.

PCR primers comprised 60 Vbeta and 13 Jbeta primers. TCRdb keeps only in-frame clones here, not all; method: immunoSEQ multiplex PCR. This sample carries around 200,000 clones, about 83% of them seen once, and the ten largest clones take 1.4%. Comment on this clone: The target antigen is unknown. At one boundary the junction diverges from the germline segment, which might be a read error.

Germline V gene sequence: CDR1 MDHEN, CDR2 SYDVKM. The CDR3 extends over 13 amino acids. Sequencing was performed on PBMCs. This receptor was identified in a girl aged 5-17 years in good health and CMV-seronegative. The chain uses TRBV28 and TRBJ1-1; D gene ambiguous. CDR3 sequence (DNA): TGTGCCAGCAGTTCTGTTTTCGAGGAGGAAGTTTTCTTT. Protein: CASSSVFEEEVFF.